This section outlines one T cell receptor beta chain sequence together with its context. What it binds is not known. For the second PCR, which ran for roughly 6 to 12 cycles, a sample-barcoded 5' primer and a J-beta primer mix were used. TCRdb passed the 5' RACE reads through MiXCR, listing each CDR3 protein once. The table records 800,000 to 1,000,000 distinct CDR3 sequences, roughly 52% of them present only once. Isolation recovered at least 7 million PBMCs from every sample. RNA extraction gave at least 5.5 micrograms of total RNA per sample. This CDR3 has 15 residues. Germline V gene lookup returns CDR1 MNHEY and CDR2 SVGAGI. V lost 5 bases, J lost 6 bases, and 3 bases stayed unmatched. The data belong to a study of blood T cells in healthy people across ages. Study in general: Template switching retrieved approximately one barcoded beta molecule for each two T cells.

Whole-study findings and limits: Measured against age, TCR beta diversity per million T cells decreased in a roughly linear manner.

The J gene is TRBJ2-2, the V gene TRBV6-5; 13 bases are a match to TRBD2. This sequence originates from a man aged 25-45 years in good health. Sequencing was carried out using blood. The DNA of the CDR3 is TGTGCCAGCAGTAGACTAGCGGGGGGTTCCGGGGAGCTGTTTTTT. Protein product: CASSRLAGGSGELFF.